These 26 T cell receptor beta chains were sequenced from one sample in a study of T cell responses to AZD1222 COVID-19 vaccine. Sequenced by immunoSEQ multiplex PCR; TCRdb stores in-frame clones only, minus some. In the table there are roughly 100,000 clones, more than 70% of which are singletons. The material sequenced was peripheral blood, taken on day 0 of AZD1222 vaccination. The receptors shown here come from an adult in good health.

The chain couples TRBV10-3 to TRBJ2-2; D may be TRBD2 (6 bases). The germline gives CDR1 ENHRY, CDR2 SYGVKD. The V end was cut by 4 bases, the J end by 5 bases, with 11 bases between. The CDR3 totals 14 residues. CDR3 loop: CAISGLAETGELFF. CDR3 sequence (DNA): TGTGCCATCAGTGGTTTAGCGGAAACCGGGGAGCTGTTTTTT.

The chain joins TRBV6-6 to TRBJ2-1; D unresolved. Trimming removed 6 bases at V and 2 bases at J, with 5 bases between. Germline V lookup: CDR1 MNHNY, CDR2 SVGAGI (reference sequence). The CDR3 covers 12 residues. This chain's CDR3 is CASSRPYNEQFF. DNA of the CDR3: TGTGCCAGCAGCCGCCCCTACAATGAGCAGTTCTTC.

V is TRBV15 and J is TRBJ1-1; 7 bases map to TRBD1. Trimming took 3 bases from V and 3 from J; bases not matched to a gene: 7. This CDR3 spans 15 amino acids. The germline V gene encodes CDR1 LNHNV and CDR2 YYDKDF (reference sequence). The CDR3 loop is CATSSGEGAYTEAFF. The CDR3 bases are TGTGCCACCAGCAGCGGTGAGGGGGCGTACACTGAAGCTTTCTTT.

The chain carries TRBV2 and TRBJ1-1; TRBD1 matches at 9 bases. Germline CDR1 and CDR2: SNHLY and FYNNEI. This CDR3 has 14 amino acids. V was pared by 3 bases and J by 4 bases, with 3 bases of the junction left unmatched. The CDR3, as DNA: TGTGCCAGCAGTGAGAACAGGGGGCCCACTGAAGCTTTCTTT. It codes for CASSENRGPTEAFF.

This rearrangement joins TRBV28 to TRBJ1-3; TRBD1 agrees at 8 bases. J was trimmed by 4 bases and V by 7 bases; bases with no gene match: 3. This CDR3 spans 13 amino acids. Per germline, CDR1 MDHEN and CDR2 SYDVKM. The CDR3 reads CASTGGWGNTIYF. The DNA for the CDR3 is TGTGCCAGCACAGGGGGCTGGGGAAACACCATATATTTT.

This sequence joins TRBV28 and TRBJ2-3; TRBD1 matches 7 bases. Germline V gene sequence: CDR1 MDHEN, CDR2 SYDVKM. This CDR3 comprises 15 residues. J was trimmed by 0 bases and V by 5 bases; bases with no gene match: 5. In DNA form, the CDR3 reads TGTGCCAGCAGTCTAAGGGGACAGAGCACAGATACGCAGTATTTT. It codes for CASSLRGQSTDTQYF.

This clone was seen a single time. V and J are TRBV5-3 and TRBJ2-2; weak D call: TRBD2 (5 bases). TRBV5-3 is noted as an ORF with a role that remains uncertain. V was cut by 7 bases and J by 0 bases, with 31 bases left in between. The CDR3 spans 21 residues. This CDR3 reads CARALGRDTNKCDTNTGELFF. CDR3 DNA sequence: TGTGCCAGAGCACTAGGGAGAGACACGAATAAATGTGACACGAACACCGGGGAGCTGTTTTTT.

The rearrangement links TRBV7-2 to TRBJ2-1, with TRBD1 identical over 8 bases. The ends lost 2 bases at V and 7 bases at J; junction bases unmatched: 7. The CDR3 loop spans 15 amino acids. Germline CDR1 SGHTA, CDR2 FQGNSA. Here the CDR3 reads CASSLQGAYWNEQFF. The CDR3 DNA follows: TGTGCCAGCAGCTTACAGGGGGCGTATTGGAATGAGCAGTTCTTC.

This chain uses TRBV30 with TRBJ1-4; D may be TRBD1 (5 bases). This CDR3 has 15 residues. Germline V gene lookup returns CDR1 GTSNPN and CDR2 SVGIG (reference sequence). Trimming took 1 base from V and 8 from J, leaving 17 bases between them. The CDR3: CAWSAPPRPGEKLFF. CDR3 DNA: TGTGCCTGGAGTGCCCCCCCGAGGCCAGGGGAAAAACTGTTTTTT.

This clone was detected only once. The V and J genes are TRBV6-5 and TRBJ2-1, with 13 bases lining up with TRBD2. Trimming removed 8 bases from V and 11 bases from J; junction bases left unmatched: 9. The germline CDR1 and CDR2 sequences are MNHEY and SVGAGI. CDR3 length: 14 amino acids. The CDR3 DNA reads TGTGCCAGCGTCTACTCGACTAGCGGGGGGAAGCAGTTCTTC. It specifies CASVYSTSGGKQFF.

The chain carries TRBV19 and TRBJ2-7; no definite D call. V lost 3 bases and J lost 2, with 14 bases in between. CDR1 and CDR2 (germline): LNHDA, SQIVND (reference sequence). This CDR3 is built from 15 residues. The CDR3 region is CASSIVAVGPYEQYF. As DNA, the CDR3 is TGTGCCAGTAGTATCGTGGCAGTTGGTCCCTACGAGCAGTACTTC.

This clone was observed a single time. This chain joins TRBV5-6 and TRBJ2-7; 7 bases are shared with TRBD1. Germline CDR1 reads SGHDT; CDR2 reads YYEEEE. This CDR3 comprises 15 residues. V was pared by 9 bases and J by 2 bases, with 14 bases of the junction left unmatched. As DNA, the CDR3 is TGTGCCACCTTCACGAGAGCTACAGGGGCCTACGAGCAGTACTTC. Translation: CATFTRATGAYEQYF.

By sample share, this clone is medium-sized. The chain combines TRBV5-1 with TRBJ1-1; TRBD1 matches at 12 bases. The CDR3 runs to 15 residues. Per germline, CDR1 SGHRS and CDR2 YFSETQ. After removal of 4 bases from V and 4 bases from J, the junction contained 5 bases not matched to a gene. CDR3 in DNA: TGCGCCAGCAGCCTCGGGACAGGGGGCCGCACTGAAGCTTTCTTT. It translates to CASSLGTGGRTEAFF.

The chain has TRBV9 and TRBJ1-3, with D perhaps TRBD1 (6 bases). CDR3 length: 18 amino acids. Looked up from germline, CDR1 is SGDLS and CDR2 is YYNGEE. V was shortened by 0 bases and J by 2 bases, with 18 bases between the two germline ends. CDR3 sequence reads: CASSVGQLTGSAGNTIYF. CDR3 DNA sequence: TGTGCCAGCAGCGTAGGACAACTCACAGGGTCAGCTGGAAACACCATATATTTT.

The CDR3 loop is CASSRTSGASRETQYF. CDR3 coding DNA: TGTGCCAGTAGCCGGACTAGCGGGGCCTCAAGAGAGACCCAGTACTTC. The genes are TRBV19 and TRBJ2-5; 12 nucleotides line up with TRBD2. Trimming cost V 6 bases and J 4 bases; bases outside gene matches: 9. This CDR3 spans 16 amino acids. Germline CDR1 reads LNHDA; CDR2 reads SQIVND (reference sequence).

Concerning this clone itself: The junction does not match germline at one end; this may be a read error. The chain has TRBV12-3 or TRBV12-4 and TRBJ2-7, with unresolved D. The CDR3 contains 12 residues. This chain's CDR3 is CASSSSGSNTSF. Here the CDR3 DNA reads TGTGCCAGCAGTTCAAGTGGCAGTAACACCTCTTTC.

This clone was recorded only once. The chain uses TRBV6-5 and TRBJ1-5; D not resolved. Between the trimmed V and J ends, which lost 6 bases and 0 bases, there was a span of 12 bases. The CDR3 sequence is 15 residues long. Germline lookup yields CDR1 MNHEY and CDR2 SVGAGI. CDR3 protein: CASSPRRASNQPQHF. The CDR3 nucleotides read TGTGCCAGCAGCCCGCGACGGGCTAGCAATCAGCCCCAGCATTTT.

The V call is TRBV5-1, the J call TRBJ2-5, with D unresolved. Germline CDR1 SGHRS, CDR2 YFSETQ. Trimming removed 1 base at V and 0 bases at J, with 13 bases between. The CDR3 contains 16 residues. The CDR3 reads CASSLSGWADQETQYF. The DNA of the CDR3 is TGCGCCAGCAGCTTGAGTGGCTGGGCGGACCAAGAGACCCAGTACTTC.

V and J are TRBV7-2 and TRBJ2-6, with TRBD1 matching over 11 bases. The germline gives CDR1 SGHTA, CDR2 FQGNSA. The J segment lost 1 base and the V segment lost 6 bases, leaving 5 bases of the junction unmatched. The CDR3 length is 17 residues. The CDR3 loop is CASRAGTGGSGANVLTF. In DNA form, the CDR3 reads TGTGCCAGCAGGGCCGGGACAGGGGGTTCTGGGGCCAACGTCCTGACTTTC.

This chain uses TRBV5-4 with TRBJ1-3; D ambiguous. CDR1 and CDR2 (germline): SGHNT, YYREEE (reference sequence). Trimming took off 4 bases at V and 4 bases at J, with 15 bases between the two ends. CDR3 length: 15 amino acids. The CDR3 DNA reads TGTGCCAGCAGCACGGACCCCATAAGAGGAAACACCATATATTTT. Translated, it gives CASSTDPIRGNTIYF.

This CDR3 reads CAWSVSGSGEQYF. CDR3 DNA sequence: TGTGCCTGGAGTGTGTCGGGATCCGGCGAGCAGTACTTC. J is TRBJ2-7 and V is TRBV30; D is possibly TRBD2 (5 bases). With 0 bases removed from V and 6 bases from J, the gap between germline ends came to 12 bases. Looked up from germline, CDR1 is GTSNPN and CDR2 is SVGIG (reference sequence). The length of the CDR3 is 13 residues.

The V gene is TRBV5-1, the J gene TRBJ2-7, with 9 bases fitting TRBD1. The germline V gene has CDR1 SGHRS and CDR2 YFSETQ. Unmatched junction bases numbered 6, after V lost 0 bases and J lost 11 bases. The CDR3 has 13 residues. The CDR3 protein is CASSLAWDREEYF. The CDR3 bases are TGCGCCAGCAGCTTGGCCTGGGACAGGGAGGAGTACTTC.

This sequence joins TRBV10-3 and TRBJ1-3, with 7 bases fitting TRBD1. The CDR3 runs to 17 residues. Trimming took 3 bases from V and 0 from J; bases not matched to a gene: 8. Per the germline V gene, CDR1 is ENHRY and CDR2 is SYGVKD. CDR3 protein: CAISDSTGSLSGNTIYF. CDR3 DNA: TGTGCCATCAGTGACTCGACAGGGAGCCTCTCTGGAAACACCATATATTTT.

V gene TRBV30 combines with J gene TRBJ1-4; tentative D call: TRBD1 (5 bases). V was pared by 2 bases and J by 8 bases, with 9 bases between. This CDR3 has 12 amino acids. Germline CDR1 GTSNPN, CDR2 SVGIG (reference sequence). The CDR3 spells CAWSLGTEKLFF. Written as DNA, the CDR3 is TGTGCCTGGAGTCTCGGGACCGAAAAACTGTTTTTT.

The chain has TRBV12-3 or TRBV12-4 and TRBJ1-6, with D hard to call. CDR3 length equals 11 residues. The V end lost 6 bases, the J end lost 13 bases, and 10 bases lay between the germline ends. CDR3 residues: CASRSLGPLHF. CDR3 DNA sequence: TGTGCCAGCAGATCTTTAGGGCCCCTCCACTTT.

This clone was detected a few times. V gene TRBV6-5 combines with J gene TRBJ2-2; 7 bases fit TRBD1. Germline trimming cut 6 bases from V and 4 bases from J; bases unmatched to any gene: 8. The CDR3 runs to 15 residues. Germline V CDR1 and CDR2: MNHEY, SVGAGI. CDR3 sequence reads: CASSTWDSPTGELFF. In DNA, the CDR3 is TGTGCCAGCAGCACTTGGGACAGCCCCACCGGGGAGCTGTTTTTT.